Listed here are 9 T cell receptor beta chains from one sample, sequenced in a study of cytomegalovirus exposure and HLA in healthy donors. PCR employed 60 Vbeta and 13 Jbeta primers. Repertoires were generated with immunoSEQ multiplex PCR, while TCRdb's copy carries only in-frame clones and drops some. There are roughly 120,000 clones in the sample, with 2.5% to 3% held by the top ten. Sequenced sample: PBMCs. These receptor sequences come from a man under 40 in good health and CMV-seronegative.

This chain links TRBV6-1 with TRBJ2-7; D gene unclear. The V end was cut by 8 bases, the J end by 0 bases, with 14 bases between. The CDR3 loop spans 14 amino acids. Germline-derived CDR1 and CDR2 are MNHNS and SASEGT. Here the CDR3 DNA reads TGTGCCAGCTATCGGAGAGGCCTCTCCTACGAGCAGTACTTC. Translated, it gives CASYRRGLSYEQYF.

The V call is TRBV4-1, the J call TRBJ2-1; 11 bases match TRBD2. V lost 1 base to trimming and J lost 9 bases; unmatched junction nucleotides: 11. The CDR3 has 17 amino acids. The germline V gene has CDR1 MGHRA and CDR2 YSYEKL. This chain's CDR3 is CASSQVLAGVVRAEQFF. DNA for the CDR3: TGCGCCAGCAGCCAAGTACTAGCGGGAGTGGTTAGGGCTGAGCAGTTCTTC.

J is TRBJ1-1 and V is TRBV7-6; D gene unclear. The V gene's germline CDR1 is SGHVS and CDR2 FNYEAQ. This CDR3 has 13 residues. V was trimmed by 4 bases and J by 0 bases, leaving 6 bases between them. The CDR3 nucleotides read TGTGCCAGCAGCTCCAGGATGAACACTGAAGCTTTCTTT. Its protein product is CASSSRMNTEAFF.

The chain uses TRBV2 and TRBJ1-5, with TRBD1 matching 7 bases. Trimming cost V 2 bases and J 7 bases; bases outside gene matches: 8. In germline, CDR1 is SNHLY, CDR2 FYNNEI. The CDR3 has 15 residues. The CDR3 bases are TGTGCCAGCAGTGAATTTAAAGGGGGCCGGCAGCCCCAGCATTTT. Its protein is CASSEFKGGRQPQHF.

The rearrangement links TRBV6-1 to TRBJ1-5, with 7 bases lining up with TRBD1. There are 16 residues in the CDR3. Germline-derived CDR1 and CDR2 are MNHNS and SASEGT. V lost 2 bases to trimming and J lost 0 bases; unmatched junction nucleotides: 4. The CDR3 DNA reads TGTGCCAGCAGTGAAACCGGGACAGCTAGCAATCAGCCCCAGCATTTT. Its protein is CASSETGTASNQPQHF.

The CDR3 nucleotides read TGTGCCAGCAGCCTTCCCGGGACAGCCTATGGCTACACCTTC. It yields the protein CASSLPGTAYGYTF. This chain connects TRBV5-6 to TRBJ1-2; 7 bases match TRBD1. Losses at the gene ends were 4 bases for V and 4 bases for J; bases not matched to a gene: 7. Germline-derived CDR1 and CDR2 are SGHDT and YYEEEE. This CDR3 is built from 14 residues.

The chain is built from TRBV25-1 and TRBJ2-1; 9 bases are shared with TRBD2. Germline V gene data show CDR1 as MGHDK and CDR2 as SYGVNS. This CDR3 contains 17 residues. V lost 2 bases, J lost 7 bases, and 12 bases stayed unmatched. CDR3 DNA: TGTGCCAGCAGTGAAACGGGAATAGCGGGAGTCCGTAATGAGCAGTTCTTC. It encodes CASSETGIAGVRNEQFF.

This chain joins TRBV7-9 and TRBJ1-1; no firm D call. With 7 bases removed from V and 4 bases from J, the gap between germline ends came to 19 bases. This CDR3 spans 15 amino acids. In germline, CDR1 is SEHNR, CDR2 FQNEAQ (reference sequence). The CDR3 loop reads CASTPFNTVGTEAFF. Here the CDR3 DNA reads TGTGCCAGCACGCCGTTCAATACAGTGGGCACTGAAGCTTTCTTT.

The rearrangement uses TRBV6-1 and TRBJ2-5; 11 bases agree with TRBD2. In germline, CDR1 is MNHNS, CDR2 SASEGT. Trimming cost V 5 bases and J 5 bases; bases outside gene matches: 7. The CDR3 extends over 15 amino acids. The CDR3 DNA sequence: TGTGCCAGCAGTCCACAACTAGCGGGAGAGGAGACCCAGTACTTC. As protein: CASSPQLAGEETQYF.